These 25 T cell receptor beta chains were sequenced from one sample in a study of blood T cell repertoires in COVID-19 (dated by TCRdb to 2018 to 2020). Library preparation was by the immunoSEQ multiplex PCR assay. Entries here come from immuneACCESS through TCRdb and include only in-frame sequences with V and J called. Some clones fail to appear in such tables; in the studies checked, an unresolved V gene covers under half of the shortfall, and the cause of the remainder is unknown. This sample is represented by around 50,000 clones; 88% of them were singletons. Of the sample, around 3.5% is held by the ten largest clones. Material: peripheral blood. The source is a human donor in a cohort sampled during active COVID-19.

V usage is TRBV7-9 and J usage is TRBJ2-7, with D uncertain. The V end was cut by 4 bases, the J end by 2 bases, with 6 bases between. The CDR3 runs 12 residues. Germline lookup yields CDR1 SEHNR and CDR2 FQNEAQ (reference sequence). CDR3 coding DNA: TGTGCCAGCAGCTCTTTTGCCTACGAGCAGTACTTC. It yields the protein CASSSFAYEQYF. The full variable domain, its missing parts supplied by reference TRBV7-9 and TRBJ2-7, is DTGVSQNPRHKITKRGQNVTFRCDPISEHNRLYWYRQTLGQGPEFLTYFQNEAQLEKSRLLSDRFSAERPKGSFSTLEIQRTEQGDSAMYLCASSSFAYEQYFGPGTRLTVT.

J is TRBJ2-7 and V is TRBV5-1; the match to TRBD1 covers 10 bases. J lost 2 bases, V lost 9 bases, and 8 bases had no gene match. The CDR3 covers 14 residues. Germline-derived CDR1 and CDR2 are SGHRS and YFSETQ. The CDR3 DNA reads as TGCGCCACCCAAACCGGGACAGGGGCCTACGAGCAGTACTTC. Translated, it gives CATQTGTGAYEQYF.

The genes are TRBV2 and TRBJ1-4; 8 bases match TRBD1. CDR1 and CDR2 (germline): SNHLY, FYNNEI. This CDR3 region has 13 residues. V was pared by 7 bases and J by 4 bases, with 2 bases of the junction left unmatched. The CDR3 DNA reads TGTGCCAGCATTGGACAGGGTAATGAAAAACTGTTTTTT. Translated: CASIGQGNEKLFF.

The V and J genes are TRBV5-4 and TRBJ2-2; D gene uncertain. Germline V lookup: CDR1 SGHNT, CDR2 YYREEE (reference sequence). The CDR3 length is 13 residues. The ends were cut back, 0 bases at V and 7 bases at J, with 7 bases in the middle. The CDR3 DNA is TGTGCCAGCAGCTTGGCTGGCCGCGGGGAGCTGTTTTTT. This codes for CASSLAGRGELFF.

The rearrangement uses TRBV18 and TRBJ2-1; TRBD1 might be the D (7 bases). V was shortened by 0 bases and J by 4 bases, with 10 bases between the two germline ends. The CDR3 spans 15 residues. Germline V gives CDR1 KGHSH, CDR2 LQKENI. DNA for the CDR3: TGTGCCAGCTCACCACCCAGGGGGGATTACAATGAGCAGTTCTTC. It codes for CASSPPRGDYNEQFF.

The chain uses TRBV28 and TRBJ2-7, with 11 bases matching TRBD1. The CDR3 is 15 residues long. V was pared by 5 bases and J by 3 bases, with 6 bases of the junction left unmatched. Germline V CDR1 and CDR2: MDHEN, SYDVKM. CDR3 sequence reads: CASSSPGTGGYEQYF. In nucleotides, the CDR3 is TGTGCCAGCAGTAGTCCCGGGACAGGGGGCTACGAGCAGTACTTC.

The chain is built from TRBV18 and TRBJ2-7, with 7 bases lining up with TRBD2. Germline-derived CDR1 and CDR2 are KGHSH and LQKENI. The CDR3 consists of 15 residues. Trimming cost V 6 bases and J 1 base; bases outside gene matches: 9. The CDR3 DNA sequence: TGTGCCAGCTCCTCGCGGGGGACGAAGTCCTACGAGCAGTACTTC. Amino acid sequence: CASSSRGTKSYEQYF.

This clone was seen only a few times. V usage is TRBV7-3 and J usage is TRBJ2-2; D ambiguous. CDR3 length: 14 residues. Germline V CDR1 and CDR2: SGHTA, FQGTGA. Trimming took off 1 base at V and 2 bases at J, with 5 bases between the two ends. CDR3 sequence reads: CASSLSGNTGELFF. CDR3 coding DNA: TGTGCCAGCAGCTTAAGCGGAAACACCGGGGAGCTGTTTTTT.

The chain carries TRBV5-4 and TRBJ2-3; a weak D match, TRBD2 (6 bases). V was cut by 5 bases and J by 5 bases, with 21 bases left in between. The CDR3 is made up of 16 amino acids. Germline CDR1 reads SGHNT; CDR2 reads YYREEE (reference sequence). CDR3 sequence: CASRFLASQVGDTQYF. DNA of the CDR3: TGTGCCAGCAGATTCCTAGCGTCACAAGTAGGAGATACGCAGTATTTT.

The chain couples TRBV15 to TRBJ2-1, with D unclear. The CDR3 consists of 14 residues. V was shortened by 0 bases and J by 6 bases, with 9 bases between the two germline ends. Germline V gives CDR1 LNHNV, CDR2 YYDKDF (reference sequence). This CDR3 is CATSRDRKPNEQFF. The DNA for the CDR3 is TGTGCCACCAGCAGAGATCGTAAGCCCAATGAGCAGTTCTTC.

V and J are TRBV19 and TRBJ2-1; TRBD2 aligns across 8 bases. V gave up 5 bases and J gave up 0 bases; unmatched junction bases: 9. This CDR3 contains 17 residues. Germline V lookup: CDR1 LNHDA, CDR2 SQIVND (reference sequence). The CDR3 coding sequence is TGTGCCAGTAGTGCTGACCAGACTAGCGCCTCCTACAATGAGCAGTTCTTC. It codes for CASSADQTSASYNEQFF.

The rearrangement uses TRBV30 and TRBJ2-1, with 7 positions matching TRBD2. J was trimmed by 9 bases and V by 2 bases; bases with no gene match: 7. The CDR3 loop spans 13 amino acids. CDR1 and CDR2 from the germline V gene are GTSNPN and SVGIG (reference sequence). The CDR3, as DNA: TGTGCCTGGAGTAGAGGACTAGTCACTGAGCAGTTCTTC. The encoded protein is CAWSRGLVTEQFF. The whole variable domain, remainder taken from reference TRBV30 and TRBJ2-1, is SQTIHQWPATLVQPVGSPLSLECTVEGTSNPNLYWYRQAAGRGLQLLFYSVGIGQISSEVPQNLSASRPQDRQFILSSKKLLLSDSGFYLCAWSRGLVTEQFFGPGTRLTVL.

Here the CDR3 reads CASSGQIINTGELFF. The CDR3 DNA follows: TGTGCCAGCAGCGGACAGATTATTAACACCGGGGAGCTGTTTTTT. This chain uses TRBV7-2 with TRBJ2-2; D possibly corresponds to TRBD1 (6 bases). The germline CDR1 and CDR2 sequences are SGHTA and FQGNSA. Deletions cut 5 bases from V and 2 bases from J, with 12 bases between. CDR3 length equals 15 residues. The full variable domain, completed using reference TRBV7-2 and TRBJ2-2, is GAGVSQSPSNKVTEKGKDVELRCDPISGHTALYWYRQSLGQGLEFLIYFQGNSAPDKSGLPSDRFSAERTGGSVSTLTIQRTQQEDSAVYLCASSGQIINTGELFFGEGSRLTVL.

The chain joins TRBV15 to TRBJ2-1, with TRBD2 identical over 12 bases. CDR3 size: 18 residues. Trimming cost V 4 bases and J 3 bases; bases outside gene matches: 10. Germline-derived CDR1 and CDR2 are LNHNV and YYDKDF (reference sequence). The CDR3 loop reads CATSTLAGGISVYNEQFF. The CDR3, as DNA: TGTGCCACCAGCACTCTAGCGGGAGGGATCTCAGTCTACAATGAGCAGTTCTTC. The whole variable domain, filled in from reference TRBV15 and TRBJ2-1, reads DAMVIQNPRYQVTQFGKPVTLSCSQTLNHNVMYWYQQKSSQAPKLLFHYYDKDFNNEADTPDNFQSRRPNTSFCFLDIRSPGLGDTAMYLCATSTLAGGISVYNEQFFGPGTRLTVL.

The chain combines TRBV5-1 with TRBJ2-6, with D possibly matching TRBD1 (6 bases). This CDR3 is built from 15 residues. Trimming took off 4 bases at V and 1 base at J, with 9 bases between the two ends. Germline CDR1 reads SGHRS; CDR2 reads YFSETQ. CDR3 in DNA: TGCGCCAGCAGCGTGCAGGGGTCTGGGGCCAACGTCCTGACTTTC. It encodes CASSVQGSGANVLTF.

The V gene is TRBV5-1, the J gene TRBJ2-7; 7 positions match TRBD2. The CDR3 sequence is 14 residues long. Germline values: CDR1 SGHRS, CDR2 YFSETQ. Germline trimming cut 1 base from V and 4 bases from J; bases unmatched to any gene: 5. CDR3 in DNA: TGCGCCAGCAGCTTGATGGGACTAACATACGAGCAGTACTTC. Translated: CASSLMGLTYEQYF.

The rearrangement uses TRBV5-1 and TRBJ2-3; D gene unclear. CDR1 and CDR2 (germline): SGHRS, YFSETQ. V was cut by 0 bases and J by 0 bases, with 8 bases left in between. The CDR3 loop spans 15 amino acids. CDR3 sequence: CASSLVETSTDTQYF. The CDR3 DNA reads as TGCGCCAGCAGCTTGGTAGAGACTAGCACAGATACGCAGTATTTT.

The genes are TRBV11-3 and TRBJ2-7; TRBD2 aligns across 9 bases. The CDR3 has 13 residues. Trimming cost V 5 bases and J 3 bases; bases outside gene matches: 2. Germline assignment: CDR1 SGHNT and CDR2 YENEEA. CDR3 loop: CASSKTSGYEQYF. As DNA, the CDR3 is TGTGCCAGCAGCAAGACTAGCGGCTACGAGCAGTACTTC.

This clone occurred once. This chain connects TRBV5-5 to TRBJ2-7; D gene ambiguous. The CDR3 totals 14 residues. The V gene's germline CDR1 is SGHKS and CDR2 YYEKEE (reference sequence). V was trimmed by 3 bases and J by 1 base, leaving 11 bases between them. DNA for the CDR3: TGTGCCAGCAGCTCTCCCCCGGGTTCCTACGAGCAGTACTTC. Translation gives CASSSPPGSYEQYF.

This CDR3 reads CASSSSSGIYTGELFF. The CDR3 DNA follows: TGTGCCAGTAGTAGTTCTAGCGGGATATACACCGGGGAGCTGTTTTTT. V and J are TRBV19 and TRBJ2-2; 9 bases are shared with TRBD2. Germline CDR1 and CDR2: LNHDA and SQIVND (reference sequence). J gave up 3 bases and V 4 bases, and 6 bases lay outside the gene matches. CDR3 length equals 16 residues. The full variable domain, rest sourced from reference TRBV19 and TRBJ2-2, is DGGITQSPKYLFRKEGQNVTLSCEQNLNHDAMYWYRQDPGQGLRLIYYSQIVNDFQKGDIAEGYSVSREKKESFPLTVTSAQKNPTAFYLCASSSSSGIYTGELFFGEGSRLTVL.

J is TRBJ1-5 and V is TRBV18; 10 bases agree with TRBD1. CDR1 and CDR2 (germline): KGHSH, LQKENI. V lost 6 bases to trimming and J lost 9 bases; unmatched junction nucleotides: 17. CDR3 length: 17 amino acids. The CDR3 loop reads CASSPNPGTGDRGPQHF. CDR3 in DNA: TGTGCCAGCTCTCCAAACCCCGGGACAGGGGATCGGGGGCCCCAGCATTTT. Based on the CDR3 plus reference TRBV18 and TRBJ1-5, the full variable domain is NAGVMQNPRHLVRRRGQEARLRCSPMKGHSHVYWYRQLPEEGLKFMVYLQKENIIDESGMPKERFSAEFPKEGPSILRIQQVVRGDSAAYFCASSPNPGTGDRGPQHFGDGTRLSIL.

J is TRBJ1-2 and V is TRBV30, with 8 positions matching TRBD1. CDR3 size: 17 residues. Germline V CDR1 and CDR2: GTSNPN, SVGIG (reference sequence). The V segment lost 1 base and the J segment 0 bases; nucleotides outside the gene matches: 10. This chain's CDR3 is CAWSGPGQATSNYGYTF. CDR3 in DNA: TGTGCCTGGAGTGGGCCGGGACAGGCTACGTCTAACTATGGCTACACCTTC.

J is TRBJ2-5 and V is TRBV7-2; D might be TRBD2 (6 bases). This CDR3 has 15 amino acids. CDR1 SGHTA and CDR2 FQGNSA come from the germline V gene. The V gene lost 0 bases and the J gene lost 5 bases, with 13 bases spanning the gap. The CDR3 sequence: CASSLARGLRETQYF. As DNA, the CDR3 is TGTGCCAGCAGCTTAGCCCGGGGACTTCGGGAGACCCAGTACTTC.

The J gene is TRBJ2-1, the V gene TRBV6-5; 11 nucleotides agree with TRBD2. The CDR3 covers 14 residues. Germline values: CDR1 MNHEY, CDR2 SVGAGI. The V and J ends lost 1 base and 8 bases, in that order; junction bases with no gene match: 1. CDR3 protein: CASSYLGLADEQFF. In DNA form, the CDR3 reads TGTGCCAGCAGTTACTTGGGACTAGCGGATGAGCAGTTCTTC.

The table lists this clone with a few counts. The chain has TRBV19 and TRBJ1-6; D is uncertain. The CDR3 contains 15 residues. Germline CDR1 and CDR2: LNHDA and SQIVND (reference sequence). Trimming cost V 3 bases and J 2 bases, with 8 bases left between them. The chain's CDR3 is CASSIYGTYNSPLHF. The CDR3 nucleotides read TGTGCCAGTAGTATCTACGGGACCTATAATTCACCCCTCCACTTT.